Below, 13 T cell receptor beta chains from the same sample are listed, as sequenced in a study of cytomegalovirus exposure and HLA in healthy donors. PCR used 60 Vbeta primers and 13 Jbeta primers. Sequencing was performed with immunoSEQ multiplex PCR; in TCRdb, only in-frame clones are kept and a portion is missing. The sample shows approximately 98,000 clones, about 80% of them seen only once. Sequencing input: PBMCs. The receptor set was obtained from a man aged 18 to 30 in good health and CMV-seropositive.

The chain combines TRBV27 with TRBJ2-3, with 15 bases that match TRBD2. This CDR3 region has 21 residues. Germline loops: CDR1 MNHEY, CDR2 SMNVEV (reference sequence). J was trimmed by 3 bases and V by 5 bases; bases with no gene match: 18. The CDR3 reads CASSPSRTSGGAREGTDTQYF. CDR3 nucleotides: TGTGCCAGCAGTCCATCCCGGACTAGCGGGGGGGCTAGGGAGGGAACAGATACGCAGTATTTT.

The V and J genes are TRBV5-4 and TRBJ2-5; 7 bases are a match to TRBD2. Looked up from germline, CDR1 is SGHNT and CDR2 is YYREEE (reference sequence). This CDR3 region has 14 residues. Trimming took 1 base from V and 2 from J; bases not matched to a gene: 2. DNA of the CDR3: TGTGCCAGCAGCTTGAAAGCGGGGCAAGAGACCCAGTACTTC. This encodes CASSLKAGQETQYF. The full variable domain, its missing parts supplied by reference TRBV5-4 and TRBJ2-5, is ETGVTQSPTHLIKTRGQQVTLRCSSQSGHNTVSWYQQALGQGPQFIFQYYREEENGRGNFPPRFSGLQFPNYSSELNVNALELDDSALYLCASSLKAGQETQYFGPGTRLLVL.

As DNA, the CDR3 is TGTGCCAGCAGCAATCAGGGGCGAGGCGCTGAAGCTTTCTTT. It yields the protein CASSNQGRGAEAFF. The rearrangement uses TRBV6-4 and TRBJ1-1; tentative D call: TRBD1 (6 bases). V was clipped by 6 bases and J by 6 bases, with 17 bases between them. The CDR3 totals 14 residues. The germline V gene has CDR1 MRHNA and CDR2 SNTAGT.

This rearrangement joins TRBV6-1 to TRBJ1-3, with D uncertain. Germline CDR1 is MNHNS and CDR2 is SASEGT. V was cut by 1 base and J by 1 base, with 8 bases left in between. The CDR3 covers 15 residues. The DNA of the CDR3 is TGTGCCAGCAGTGAAGGGGGAGAATCTGGAAACACCATATATTTT. Protein: CASSEGGESGNTIYF.

Notes on this clone: Germline and junction disagree at one end, which may indicate a read error. The V gene is TRBV28, the J gene TRBJ1-2; the D is unclear. Germline V CDR1 and CDR2: MDHEN, SYDVKM. CDR3 length: 13 residues. For the CDR3, the DNA is TGTGCCACCAGTATGTCCCTTAACTATGGCTACACCTTC. It codes for CATSMSLNYGYTF.

The chain couples TRBV10-3 to TRBJ1-2; TRBD1 matches 9 bases. J gave up 10 bases and V 0 bases, and 6 bases lay outside the gene matches. From germline, CDR1 is ENHRY and CDR2 SYGVKD. The CDR3 spans 14 residues. The CDR3: CAISESDRGPSYTF. The CDR3 DNA is TGTGCCATCAGTGAGTCGGACAGGGGTCCCTCCTACACCTTC.

The chain recombines TRBV5-1 with TRBJ1-4; D may be TRBD1 (5 bases). This CDR3 is 16 amino acids long. Germline CDR1 is SGHRS and CDR2 is YFSETQ. V was cut by 1 base and J by 4 bases, with 14 bases left in between. The CDR3 is CASSLRGKGINEKLFF. The DNA for the CDR3 is TGCGCCAGCAGCTTGAGGGGCAAGGGGATTAATGAAAAACTGTTTTTT.

V usage is TRBV4-1 and J usage is TRBJ1-2; perhaps TRBD1 as D (6 bases). The V gene lost 0 bases and the J gene lost 4 bases, with 15 bases spanning the gap. The CDR3 runs to 16 residues. Germline V gene lookup returns CDR1 MGHRA and CDR2 YSYEKL. The CDR3 loop is CASSQEAGAGSYGYTF. The CDR3 nucleotides are TGCGCCAGCAGCCAAGAAGCGGGGGCCGGTAGCTATGGCTACACCTTC.

This clone was detected only a few times. The rearrangement uses TRBV6-1 and TRBJ1-1, with 8 bases that match TRBD1. V dropped 6 bases and J dropped 3; count of bases not matched to a gene: 3. Looked up from germline, CDR1 is MNHNS and CDR2 is SASEGT. The CDR3 covers 13 residues. The CDR3 DNA follows: TGTGCCAGCAGGGCAGGGGGCTACACTGAAGCTTTCTTT. This encodes CASRAGGYTEAFF.

The chain links TRBV6-7 to TRBJ1-5, with unresolved D. TRBV6-7 is recorded as an ORF, its role being uncertain. Trimming took 2 bases from V and 2 from J, leaving 13 bases between them. This CDR3 region has 16 residues. CDR3 coding DNA: TGTGCCAGCAGTTACCCCGGTGTTATTGGCAATCAGCCCCAGCATTTT. As protein: CASSYPGVIGNQPQHF.

V and J are TRBV1 and TRBJ2-2; the table gives TRBD2 as D, unverified against the DNA. TRBV1 is deemed a pseudogene. The CDR3 totals 20 residues. CDR3 in amino acids: CTSSQRVGTSTPFQTGELFF. The CDR3 DNA is TGCACCAGCAGCCAAAGGGTCGGGACTAGTACCCCTTTTCAAACCGGGGAGCTGTTTTTT.

This clone was counted only a few times. This rearrangement joins TRBV18 to TRBJ2-7; D unresolved. V was cut by 0 bases and J by 0 bases, with 9 bases left in between. The CDR3 is 15 amino acids. The germline V gene has CDR1 KGHSH and CDR2 LQKENI. This chain's CDR3 is CASSPPYGSSYEQYF. CDR3 bases: TGTGCCAGCTCACCACCCTACGGTAGCTCCTACGAGCAGTACTTC.

V is TRBV30 and J is TRBJ2-5; D may be TRBD2 (6 bases). This CDR3 has 14 amino acids. Trimming shortened V by 0 bases and J by 5 bases, and 13 bases separated the two germline ends. Germline V gene sequence: CDR1 GTSNPN, CDR2 SVGIG (reference sequence). Here the CDR3 DNA reads TGTGCCTGGAGTGTAGCCCGGGGGACGGAGACCCAGTACTTC. As protein: CAWSVARGTETQYF.